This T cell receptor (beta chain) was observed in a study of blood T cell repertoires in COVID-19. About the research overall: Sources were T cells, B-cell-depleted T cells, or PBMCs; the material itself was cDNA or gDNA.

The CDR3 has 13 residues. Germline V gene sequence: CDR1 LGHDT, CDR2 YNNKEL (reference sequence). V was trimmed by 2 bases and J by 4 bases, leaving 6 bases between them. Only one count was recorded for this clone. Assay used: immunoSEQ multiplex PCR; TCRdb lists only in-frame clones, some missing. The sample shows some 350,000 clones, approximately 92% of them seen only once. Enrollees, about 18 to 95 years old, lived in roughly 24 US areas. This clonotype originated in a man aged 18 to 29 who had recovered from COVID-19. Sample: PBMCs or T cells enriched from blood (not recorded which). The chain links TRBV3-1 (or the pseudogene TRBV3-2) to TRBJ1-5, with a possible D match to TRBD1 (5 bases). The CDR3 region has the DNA TGTGCCAGCAGCCAATACAGGAATCAGCCCCAGCATTTT. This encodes CASSQYRNQPQHF.